This T cell receptor (beta chain) is from a study of shared clonotypes between healthy human individuals. Background on the study: Three plates each covered CD4 naive and memory; CD8 naive two, CD8 memory one.

Generated by immunoSEQ multiplex PCR, the TCRdb table keeps only in-frame clones and is missing some. Of 800,000 to 1,200,000 clones in the sample, 75% to 80% were seen once. Overall study results and limits: Despite large depth, sorted-subset datasets appeared incompletely sequenced.

Trimming shortened V by 6 bases and J by 1 base, and 9 bases separated the two germline ends. Germline CDR1 LNHDA, CDR2 SQIVND (reference sequence). The CDR3 totals 13 residues. This clone was picked up many times. Its antigen is not known. CD4+ cells were split into CD45RA+ naive and CD45RA-negative memory subsets. This TCR was recovered from a man aged 18 to 35 in good health. Some clones in this sample may be carry-over from other donors' samples. This chain connects TRBV19 to TRBJ1-1, with D perhaps TRBD1 (5 bases). Sequencing was done on a sample of memory CD4+ T cells from PBMCs. Subset of the sample: CD45RA-negative fraction. The CDR3 nucleotides are TGTGCCAGTAGCTTCGACAGGAACACTGAAGCTTTCTTT. Its protein product is CASSFDRNTEAFF.